These T cell receptor beta chains were read from a single sample in a study of technical replicates of blood from several donors. Profiled with immunoSEQ multiplex PCR; TCRdb holds only in-frame clones, not every one. In the table there are around 70,000 clones, 95% to 97% of which are singletons. Material for sequencing was T cells isolated from PBMCs. These receptors were taken from a human donor in good health. CDR3s include the opening cysteine and the closing phenylalanine or tryptophan. Each record gives: J gene, V gene, clone size, CDR3 protein. Size values are once, few and many counts, or a class for expanded clones, and some rows have none.

j_gene: TRBJ1-1
v_gene: TRBV29-1
abundance: once
CDR3aa: CSVRTGDTEAFF

j_gene: TRBJ1-2
v_gene: TRBV19
abundance: -
CDR3aa: CASSTRDRANYGYTF

j_gene: TRBJ2-1
v_gene: TRBV4-1
abundance: -
CDR3aa: CASATGQGREQFF

j_gene: TRBJ1-2
v_gene: TRBV4-1
abundance: -
CDR3aa: CASSQALLNNGYTF

j_gene: TRBJ1-1
v_gene: TRBV28
abundance: -
CDR3aa: CASSPPRGFYSEAFF

j_gene: TRBJ2-5
v_gene: TRBV5-1
abundance: -
CDR3aa: CASSLEAPVQETQYF

j_gene: TRBJ2-2
v_gene: TRBV28
abundance: -
CDR3aa: CASSLAGGLQTGELFF

j_gene: TRBJ2-3
v_gene: TRBV5-3
abundance: -
CDR3aa: CARSQGQLAGGPIRTDTQYF

j_gene: TRBJ2-1
v_gene: TRBV20-1
abundance: -
CDR3aa: CSASGEYEQFF

j_gene: TRBJ1-2
v_gene: TRBV7-2
abundance: -
CDR3aa: CASSLATGTNYGYTF

j_gene: TRBJ2-7
v_gene: TRBV28
abundance: -
CDR3aa: CASSPWGQGKSYEQYF

j_gene: TRBJ2-5
v_gene: TRBV7-3
abundance: -
CDR3aa: CASSVIRTKETQYF

j_gene: TRBJ1-2
v_gene: TRBV7-2
abundance: -
CDR3aa: CASSLEVSGSYGYTF

j_gene: TRBJ2-7
v_gene: TRBV19
abundance: -
CDR3aa: CASSMVPASYEQYF

j_gene: TRBJ2-7
v_gene: TRBV15
abundance: -
CDR3aa: CATSRDRLALSYEQYF